These 21 T cell receptor beta chains were all obtained from the same sample, sequenced in a study of shared clonotypes between healthy human individuals. Libraries were prepared by immunoSEQ multiplex PCR; TCRdb keeps only in-frame clonotypes and omits some of them. The sample includes 750,000 to 1,000,000 clones, more than 85% of them seen just once. Cells designated naive CD8 were CD45RO-negative and were positively selected for CCR7, with terminally differentiated effector memory CD45RA+ cells excluded. The sequencing input was naive CD8+ T cells sorted from blood. Every receptor here comes from a man in his thirties or forties in good health.

The chain links TRBV9 to TRBJ2-2, with D maybe TRBD1 (6 bases). There are 15 residues in the CDR3. Germline V gene sequence: CDR1 SGDLS, CDR2 YYNGEE. Between the trimmed V and J ends, which lost 2 bases and 8 bases, there was a span of 16 bases. The CDR3, as DNA: TGTGCCAGCAGCGTGTACAGGGATGGAAGAGGGGAGCTGTTTTTT. Translation gives CASSVYRDGRGELFF.

This rearrangement joins TRBV6-1 to TRBJ1-2, with 9 positions matching TRBD1. The germline gives CDR1 MNHNS, CDR2 SASEGT. The CDR3 sequence is 15 residues long. The ends lost 2 bases at V and 6 bases at J; junction bases unmatched: 7. CDR3 sequence: CASSEIPGQGDGYTF. In DNA, the CDR3 is TGTGCCAGCAGTGAAATCCCGGGACAGGGAGATGGCTACACCTTC.

The CDR3 DNA follows: TGTGCCGGAGTGGGACTACAAAACATTCAGTACTTC. It translates to CAGVGLQNIQYF. The V and J genes are TRBV2 and TRBJ2-4; 7 bases match TRBD2. The CDR3 contains 12 residues. Germline values: CDR1 SNHLY, CDR2 FYNNEI. The ends lost 11 bases at V and 5 bases at J; junction bases unmatched: 6.

V usage is TRBV5-1 and J usage is TRBJ2-3, with D tentatively TRBD1 or TRBD2 (5 bases each). CDR1 is SGHRS and CDR2 is YFSETQ in the germline V gene. The CDR3 extends over 17 amino acids. Trimming pared 1 base from V and 0 bases from J, leaving 15 bases between. The CDR3 DNA follows: TGCGCCAGCAGCTTGATTTCGTGGGGCGGGAGCACAGATACGCAGTATTTT. It codes for CASSLISWGGSTDTQYF.

The rearrangement uses TRBV27 and TRBJ1-2; D is uncertain. CDR3 length equals 14 residues. Germline V gene lookup returns CDR1 MNHEY and CDR2 SMNVEV (reference sequence). V lost 2 bases and J 14 bases, leaving 21 bases between the germline ends. This CDR3 is CASSLGRILPLYTF. The CDR3 nucleotides are TGTGCCAGCAGTTTAGGACGGATCCTTCCTTTATATACCTTC.

There are a few counts of this clone. The gene calls are TRBV4-2 and TRBJ1-1; unclear D gene. Trimming removed 1 base from V and 1 base from J, with 4 bases in between. From germline, CDR1 is LGHNA and CDR2 YNFKEQ. The CDR3 consists of 13 residues. CDR3 in amino acids: CASSQGQNTEAFF. The CDR3 nucleotides are TGTGCCAGCAGCCAAGGTCAGAACACTGAAGCTTTCTTT.

J is TRBJ2-1 and V is TRBV27, with D unresolved. The CDR3 is 13 amino acids. V was trimmed by 2 bases and J by 8 bases, leaving 10 bases between them. Germline values: CDR1 MNHEY, CDR2 SMNVEV (reference sequence). The DNA of the CDR3 is TGTGCCAGCAGTTTAACGGCAGGCCATGAGCAGTTCTTC. It yields the protein CASSLTAGHEQFF.

The chain recombines TRBV5-1 with TRBJ2-1, with no clear D. Trimming pared 2 bases from V and 5 bases from J, leaving 11 bases between. The germline CDR1 and CDR2 sequences are SGHRS and YFSETQ. This CDR3 has 14 amino acids. This chain's CDR3 is CASSFLPEDNEQFF. CDR3 sequence (DNA): TGCGCCAGCAGCTTTTTGCCAGAAGACAATGAGCAGTTCTTC. Looking up the rest from reference TRBV5-1 and TRBJ2-1 gives the full variable domain: KAGVTQTPRYLIKTRGQQVTLSCSPISGHRSVSWYQQTPGQGLQFLFEYFSETQRNKGNFPGRFSGRQFSNSRSEMNVSTLELGDSALYLCASSFLPEDNEQFFGPGTRLTVL.

Here the CDR3 DNA reads TGCGCCAGCAGCCAAGCCACCGGGACTACCTTCGAGCAGTTCTTC. Amino acid sequence: CASSQATGTTFEQFF. J is TRBJ2-1 and V is TRBV4-3; TRBD2 agrees at 7 bases. V lost 1 base and J lost 10; bases outside the gene matches: 10. The CDR3 has 15 amino acids. Germline V CDR1 and CDR2: LGHNA, YSLEER.

J is TRBJ1-1 and V is TRBV7-6, with D tentatively TRBD1 (5 bases). The CDR3 extends over 13 amino acids. V dropped 6 bases and J dropped 3 bases, with 11 bases sitting between them. The germline V gene encodes CDR1 SGHVS and CDR2 FNYEAQ. CDR3 protein: CASRGGEDTEAFF. CDR3 bases: TGTGCCAGCAGGGGAGGGGAGGACACTGAAGCTTTCTTT.

The chain employs TRBV2 and TRBJ2-5, with D possibly being TRBD1 (5 bases). Looked up from germline, CDR1 is SNHLY and CDR2 is FYNNEI. V was pared by 5 bases and J by 2 bases, with 9 bases between. CDR3 length equals 13 residues. DNA for the CDR3: TGTGCCAGCAGTAGGTACAGGCAAGAGACCCAGTACTTC. This codes for CASSRYRQETQYF.

This clone has a single count. This sequence joins TRBV7-9 and TRBJ2-7, with D possibly matching TRBD2 (6 bases). Germline V gives CDR1 SEHNR, CDR2 FQNEAQ (reference sequence). V lost 5 bases and J 4 bases, leaving 24 bases between the germline ends. The CDR3 is made up of 17 amino acids. The CDR3 nucleotides read TGTGCCAGCAGCGGGGAGGTCGGGGAGAAGATGGCTTACGAGCAGTACTTC. This translates into CASSGEVGEKMAYEQYF.

This clone was seen many times. The sample has other DNA sequences that encode this CDR3 too. J is TRBJ1-2 and V is TRBV28; no clear D gene. Trimming pared 4 bases from V and 4 bases from J, leaving 4 bases between. The length of the CDR3 is 11 residues. From germline, CDR1 is MDHEN and CDR2 SYDVKM. The DNA for the CDR3 is TGTGCCAGCAGTTCACTCTATGGCTACACCTTC. This translates into CASSSLYGYTF.

This chain uses TRBV5-1 with TRBJ2-1, with a tentative D call TRBD2 (7 bases). This CDR3 region has 14 residues. V dropped 9 bases and J dropped 5 bases, with 18 bases sitting between them. CDR1 and CDR2 (germline): SGHRS, YFSETQ. The CDR3 here is CATRIGGPHNEQFF. The CDR3 coding sequence is TGCGCCACTCGAATCGGGGGGCCCCACAATGAGCAGTTCTTC.

This chain uses TRBV27 with TRBJ2-1; TRBD1 matches 9 bases. Germline V lookup: CDR1 MNHEY, CDR2 SMNVEV (reference sequence). The junction had 9 bases not matched to a gene; V was cut back by 2 bases and J by 7 bases. This CDR3 comprises 16 residues. The CDR3, as DNA: TGTGCCAGCAGTTTAGTCCGAAGCGGGACAGGGAATGAGCAGTTCTTC. It specifies CASSLVRSGTGNEQFF.

The chain employs TRBV27 and TRBJ2-3, with TRBD2 identical over 10 bases. From germline, CDR1 is MNHEY and CDR2 SMNVEV (reference sequence). V gave up 7 bases and J gave up 0 bases; unmatched junction bases: 4. The CDR3 loop spans 15 amino acids. Here the CDR3 reads CASKREGPSTDTQYF. CDR3 nucleotides: TGTGCCAGCAAGCGGGAGGGCCCTAGCACAGATACGCAGTATTTT.

V gene TRBV18 combines with J gene TRBJ1-5; 8 bases are shared with TRBD1. The CDR3 is made up of 15 amino acids. Germline V gene data show CDR1 as KGHSH and CDR2 as LQKENI. Unmatched junction bases numbered 9, after V lost 5 bases and J lost 6 bases. The DNA for the CDR3 is TGTGCCAGCTCAACGGACAGGGAAGATGGTCAGCCCCAGCATTTT. Amino acid sequence: CASSTDREDGQPQHF.

The chain's CDR3 is CASIRENSYEQYF. In DNA form, the CDR3 reads TGTGCCAGCATTCGGGAGAACTCCTACGAGCAGTACTTC. The chain has TRBV2 and TRBJ2-7, with a tentative D call TRBD2 (6 bases). The CDR3 extends over 13 amino acids. Trimming shortened V by 7 bases and J by 0 bases, and 10 bases separated the two germline ends. Germline CDR1 is SNHLY and CDR2 is FYNNEI.

The CDR3, as DNA: TGCGCCAGCAGCTTGGATACTATTTCTAGCTCCTACAATGAGCAGTTCTTC. Its protein product is CASSLDTISSSYNEQFF. J is TRBJ2-1 and V is TRBV5-1; no reliable D call. Looked up from germline, CDR1 is SGHRS and CDR2 is YFSETQ. The CDR3 has 17 amino acids. V lost 0 bases and J lost 0, with 13 bases in between.

The CDR3 sequence: CASGQPMNTEAFF. The CDR3 DNA is TGTGCCAGCGGACAGCCGATGAACACTGAAGCTTTCTTT. This chain connects TRBV19 to TRBJ1-1, with a weak D call TRBD1 (6 bases). Germline CDR1 LNHDA, CDR2 SQIVND (reference sequence). The V gene lost 9 bases and the J gene lost 0 bases, with 11 bases spanning the gap. CDR3 length: 13 amino acids.

The genes are TRBV7-9 and TRBJ2-1; the D is unclear. The CDR3 has 11 amino acids. V was shortened by 3 bases and J by 9 bases, with 6 bases between the two germline ends. Germline lookup yields CDR1 SEHNR and CDR2 FQNEAQ (reference sequence). CDR3 residues: CASSFLGEQFF. The CDR3 nucleotides are TGTGCCAGCAGCTTTTTGGGTGAGCAGTTCTTC.